This T cell receptor beta chain was captured in a study of blood T cell repertoires in COVID-19. Study-level background: T cells, B-cell-depleted T cells, or PBMCs provided the cDNA or gDNA that served as material.

Assay: immunoSEQ multiplex PCR; the TCRdb copy retains only in-frame clones and omits some. The sample yields 160,000 or so clones, 75% to 85% seen once. The V end was cut by 3 bases, the J end by 3 bases, with 13 bases between. This CDR3 comprises 15 residues. CDR1 SGHDT and CDR2 YYEEEE come from the germline V gene. The chain is built from TRBV5-6 and TRBJ1-3; no clear D gene. The specimen sequenced was peripheral blood. The sequence derives from a woman in her sixties with COVID-19, enrolled during active disease. In nucleotides, the CDR3 is TGTGCCAGCAGCTCCCTCAGGTCATATGGAAACACCATATATTTT. This sequence encodes CASSSLRSYGNTIYF. Together with reference TRBV5-6 and TRBJ1-3, the CDR3 gives the full variable domain: DAGVTQSPTHLIKTRGQQVTLRCSPKSGHDTVSWYQQALGQGPQFIFQYYEEEERQRGNFPDRFSGHQFPNYSSELNVNALLLGDSALYLCASSSLRSYGNTIYFGEGSWLTVV.